This T cell receptor beta chain emerged from a study of shared clonotypes between healthy human individuals. The authors divided CD4+ cells into CD45RA+ naive and CD45RA-negative memory subsets. Study findings and constraints: The study sampled only blood, and tissue repertoires likely differ.

Assay execution took place at the deep level. Original methodology: As immunoSEQ supplied junction-only sequences (without quality scores), filtering differed. Sequencing used immunoSEQ multiplex PCR; TCRdb keeps in-frame clones, though not all of them. That table supplies the V and J calls and clone size; D and trimming were determined from the DNA. The table has 550,000 to 800,000 clones, about 74% seen once; the top ten hold approximately 1.8%. There are a few counts of this clone. Its antigen is unidentified. The CDR3 is 16 amino acids. The trim removed 0 bases at V and 7 bases at J, leaving 8 bases unmatched. CDR1 is SGHTS, CDR2 YDEGEE, per germline.

The chain employs TRBV5-8 and TRBJ2-3, with TRBD2 matching 10 bases. Sample: memory CD4+ T cells sorted from blood. Subset given: CD45RA-negative fraction. This TCR was recovered from a woman aged 25 to 39 in good health. CDR3 in amino acids: CASSLAFIAGGHTQYF. CDR3 bases: TGTGCCAGCAGCTTGGCCTTTATAGCGGGAGGTCATACGCAGTATTTT.